This T cell receptor beta chain was obtained from a study of OX40 agonist ivuxolimab in advanced cancers. Produced via immunoSEQ multiplex PCR; TCRdb's table is partial and in-frame only. The repertoire holds roughly 14,000 clones, with around 80% as singletons. V shed 0 bases and J 4 bases; nucleotides not matched to a gene: 2. Looked up from germline, CDR1 is SGHRS and CDR2 is YFSETQ. The CDR3 extends over 14 amino acids. Specimen: CD4+ or CD8+ T cells sorted from blood, collected in a trial of the OX40 agonist ivuxolimab. The TCR originated in an adult with an advanced solid tumor such as melanoma, head and neck, liver or kidney cancer. The genes are TRBV5-1 and TRBJ1-1; 8 nucleotides line up with TRBD1. CDR3 DNA sequence: TGCGCCAGCAGCTTGGGACAGGGGTCCACTGAAGCTTTCTTT. Amino acid sequence: CASSLGQGSTEAFF.